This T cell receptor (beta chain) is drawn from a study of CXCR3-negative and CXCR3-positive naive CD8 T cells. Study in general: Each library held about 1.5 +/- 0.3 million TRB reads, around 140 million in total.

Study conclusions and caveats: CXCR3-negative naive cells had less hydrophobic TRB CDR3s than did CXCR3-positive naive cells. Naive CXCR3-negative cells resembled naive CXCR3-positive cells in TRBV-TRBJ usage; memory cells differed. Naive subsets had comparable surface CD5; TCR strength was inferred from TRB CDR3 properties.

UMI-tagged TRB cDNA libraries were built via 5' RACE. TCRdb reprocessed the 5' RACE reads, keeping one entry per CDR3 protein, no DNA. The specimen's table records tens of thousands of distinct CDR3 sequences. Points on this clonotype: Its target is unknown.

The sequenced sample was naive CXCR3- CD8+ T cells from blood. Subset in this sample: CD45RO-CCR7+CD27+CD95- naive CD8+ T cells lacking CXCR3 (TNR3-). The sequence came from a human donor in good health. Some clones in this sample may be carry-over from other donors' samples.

The CDR3 is CASSQGASGAYEQYF. The V gene is TRBV4-2, the J gene TRBJ2-7; TCRdb outputs TRBD2, but without DNA this stays unchecked. Germline assignment: CDR1 LGHNA and CDR2 YNFKEQ. This CDR3 is built from 15 residues.